This T cell receptor beta chain was documented in a study of tissue T cells after allogeneic stem cell transplantation. Study-wide background: Pathologist H&E review favored samples with visible lymphocytes for sequencing among multiple samples. Whole-study findings and limits: Anatomically similar tissues had similar TCR repertoires within each patient. Motif-based clustering found tissue-specific repertoire signatures shared across patients, though few clones were shared.

Points on this clone: Its antigen remains unidentified.

Trimming cost V 5 bases and J 0 bases; bases outside gene matches: 3. The CDR3 length is 15 residues. Germline V gene data show CDR1 as KGHDR and CDR2 as SFDVKD. TCRbeta CDR3 was sequenced at survey depth with template counts. The method was immunoSEQ multiplex PCR; TCRdb's version includes in-frame clones alone and lacks a portion of them. The table has 9,700 or so clones, about 65% seen once. This receptor was obtained from a male donor at least 60 years old with lung cancer. The sample in question was tissue from the stomach, obtained at autopsy. This sequence joins TRBV24-1 and TRBJ2-3; 8 bases are a match to TRBD2. CDR3 nucleotides: TGTGCCACCAGTGTCGGGAGGGGTAGCACAGATACGCAGTATTTT. Translated: CATSVGRGSTDTQYF.